These 28 T cell receptor beta chains originate from one sample sequenced in a study of Ad26.COV2.S vaccination and SARS-CoV-2 variants. Measured with immunoSEQ multiplex PCR; TCRdb has only the in-frame clones, and not every one. The sample holds 200,000 to 300,000 clones, 70% to 90% seen once. The treatment denotes: 19 received Ad26.COV2.S at low or high dose, single or two shots; about five received placebo; per-sample allocation not given. Day 63 after the first vaccine or placebo injection was the time point for sampling. The sequencing used peripheral blood, collected in a trial of Ad26.COV2.S vaccine versus placebo. The receptor set was obtained from a person aged 18-60 years who received the Ad26.COV2.S COVID-19 vaccine or a placebo.

The chain links TRBV10-1 to TRBJ2-5; 9 bases are shared with TRBD2. Germline-derived CDR1 and CDR2 are WNHNN and SYGVQD (reference sequence). This CDR3 comprises 14 residues. V gave up 3 bases and J gave up 7 bases; unmatched junction bases: 6. The CDR3 region has the DNA TGCGCCAGCAGTGAAGGCGGGAGGGAGGGGACCCAGTACTTC. Translation: CASSEGGREGTQYF.

The chain couples TRBV4-3 to TRBJ2-7; either TRBD1 or TRBD2 may supply D (5 bases each). From germline, CDR1 is LGHNA and CDR2 YSLEER. Trimming cost V 0 bases and J 2 bases, with 14 bases left between them. This CDR3 contains 16 residues. In DNA form, the CDR3 reads TGCGCCAGCAGCCAAGAGCCGGGGACGACAGCCTACGAGCAGTACTTC. Translation: CASSQEPGTTAYEQYF.

CDR3 residues: CASSGTGGYNEQFF. As DNA, the CDR3 is TGCGCCAGCAGCGGGACAGGGGGCTACAATGAGCAGTTCTTC. The rearrangement joins TRBV5-1 to TRBJ2-1; 11 bases agree with TRBD1. The V gene's germline CDR1 is SGHRS and CDR2 YFSETQ. The ends lost 4 bases at V and 3 bases at J; junction bases unmatched: 0. The length of the CDR3 is 14 residues. Full variable domain (outside the CDR3, taken from reference TRBV5-1 and TRBJ2-1): KAGVTQTPRYLIKTRGQQVTLSCSPISGHRSVSWYQQTPGQGLQFLFEYFSETQRNKGNFPGRFSGRQFSNSRSEMNVSTLELGDSALYLCASSGTGGYNEQFFGPGTRLTVL.

The chain uses TRBV11-2 and TRBJ2-7; 11 positions match TRBD1. The germline V gene has CDR1 SGHAT and CDR2 FQNNGV. J lost 4 bases, V lost 2 bases, and 4 bases had no gene match. The CDR3 consists of 15 residues. CDR3 nucleotide sequence: TGTGCCAGCAGCTTATGGGACAGGGGGGATTACGAGCAGTACTTC. Encoded protein: CASSLWDRGDYEQYF.

The genes are TRBV19 and TRBJ1-1, with D possibly being TRBD1 (6 bases). Deletions cut 6 bases from V and 0 bases from J, with 11 bases between. Germline V gene lookup returns CDR1 LNHDA and CDR2 SQIVND (reference sequence). CDR3 length equals 14 residues. CDR3 sequence (DNA): TGTGCCAGTAGGACGGGGACATTGAACACTGAAGCTTTCTTT. This translates into CASRTGTLNTEAFF.

The J gene is TRBJ2-3, the V gene TRBV5-4; TRBD2 aligns across 10 bases. J lost 4 bases, V lost 2 bases, and 4 bases had no gene match. The CDR3 totals 15 residues. Looked up from germline, CDR1 is SGHNT and CDR2 is YYREEE (reference sequence). The CDR3 protein is CASSFGLAGADTQYF. As DNA, the CDR3 is TGTGCCAGCAGCTTCGGGCTAGCGGGGGCAGATACGCAGTATTTT.

The chain links TRBV24-1 to TRBJ2-2; 8 bases are shared with TRBD2. Germline lookup yields CDR1 KGHDR and CDR2 SFDVKD. This CDR3 is 16 amino acids long. Trimming took 0 bases from V and 5 from J; bases not matched to a gene: 4. CDR3 coding DNA: TGTGCCACCAGTGATTTGAGCGGGAGAGGGACCGGGGAGCTGTTTTTT. The encoded protein is CATSDLSGRGTGELFF.

This chain joins TRBV6-2 or TRBV6-3 and TRBJ2-3; 15 bases are a match to TRBD2. J was trimmed by 7 bases and V by 5 bases; bases with no gene match: 4. The CDR3 length is 15 residues. CDR1 and CDR2 from the germline V gene are MNHEY and SVGEGT. CDR3 region: CASSGTSGGRNTQYF. The CDR3 DNA is TGTGCCAGCAGTGGGACTAGCGGGGGGAGAAATACGCAGTATTTT.

Notes on this clone: One end of the junction does not line up with germline, which may come from a read error. The chain recombines TRBV20-1 with TRBJ2-1; no clear D gene. The CDR3 extends over 10 amino acids. Germline V gene sequence: CDR1 DFQATT, CDR2 SNEGSKA (reference sequence). The CDR3 sequence: CSASPPLMVF. CDR3 in DNA: TGCAGTGCTAGCCCCCCCCTGATGGTCTTC.

This chain joins TRBV18 and TRBJ1-5, with D unclear. This CDR3 contains 13 residues. The V gene's germline CDR1 is KGHSH and CDR2 LQKENI. Trimming took 4 bases from V and 9 from J, leaving 13 bases between them. CDR3 DNA: TGTGCCAGCTCACGGGCCAAACCGGGGCCCCAGCATTTT. It yields the protein CASSRAKPGPQHF.

The chain has TRBV5-6 and TRBJ1-4; 8 bases match TRBD1. The CDR3 is 14 residues long. Germline V gene lookup returns CDR1 SGHDT and CDR2 YYEEEE. V gave up 0 bases and J gave up 9 bases; unmatched junction bases: 4. CDR3 in amino acids: CASSLEQGGQKLFF. In DNA form, the CDR3 reads TGTGCCAGCAGCTTGGAACAGGGGGGTCAAAAACTGTTTTTT.

V and J are TRBV21-1 and TRBJ2-2; the table assigns TRBD1, which was not confirmed against the DNA. TRBV21-1 is shown as a pseudogene. The CDR3 extends over 18 amino acids. CDR3 sequence: CASSSSGQGAFGTGELFF. The CDR3 nucleotides are TGTGCCAGCAGCTCTAGCGGACAGGGGGCTTTTGGCACCGGGGAGCTGTTTTTT.

The gene calls are TRBV6-6 and TRBJ2-7; D may be TRBD2 (6 bases). Germline-derived CDR1 and CDR2 are MNHNY and SVGAGI (reference sequence). Trimming took off 0 bases at V and 6 bases at J, with 18 bases between the two ends. There are 16 residues in the CDR3. The CDR3 region has the DNA TGTGCCAGCAGTTACTCGACCCCGGGAGCGGGTAGCGAGCAGTACTTC. Protein sequence: CASSYSTPGAGSEQYF.

The J gene is TRBJ1-2, the V gene TRBV5-1, with D unresolved. Germline CDR1 and CDR2: SGHRS and YFSETQ. V lost 3 bases and J 4 bases, leaving 16 bases between the germline ends. The CDR3 runs 15 residues. The DNA of the CDR3 is TGCGCCAGCAGCTCACAATCCGGGTCGGCCTATGGCTACACCTTC. Translation: CASSSQSGSAYGYTF.

The chain employs TRBV24-1 and TRBJ1-5, with 7 nucleotides matching TRBD1. V shed 10 bases and J 0 bases; nucleotides not matched to a gene: 14. Germline CDR1 is KGHDR and CDR2 is SFDVKD. The CDR3 has 17 amino acids. The CDR3 here is CATHQGEPPYSNQPQHF. Here the CDR3 DNA reads TGTGCCACTCACCAGGGGGAGCCTCCTTATAGCAATCAGCCCCAGCATTTT.

The chain employs TRBV19 and TRBJ2-5; 8 nucleotides match TRBD2. There are 15 residues in the CDR3. The junction had 7 bases not matched to a gene; V was cut back by 3 bases and J by 4 bases. CDR1 is LNHDA, CDR2 SQIVND, per germline (reference sequence). The CDR3, as DNA: TGTGCCAGTAGTATTCTCTCTACTAGCGGAGAGACCCAGTACTTC. This encodes CASSILSTSGETQYF.

The CDR3 reads CASSQVHLSGNTIYF. As DNA, the CDR3 is TGCGCCAGCAGCCAGGTACATCTCTCTGGAAACACCATATATTTT. The rearrangement links TRBV4-3 to TRBJ1-3, with D unresolved. V lost 3 bases and J 0 bases, leaving 9 bases between the germline ends. CDR3 length: 15 amino acids. The V gene's germline CDR1 is LGHNA and CDR2 YSLEER.

This chain connects TRBV13 to TRBJ1-5; D uncertain. Trimming took 4 bases from V and 2 from J, leaving 15 bases between them. CDR1 and CDR2 (germline): PRHDT, FYEKMQ (reference sequence). The CDR3 is made up of 16 amino acids. The CDR3 protein is CASSSGLPEGNQPQHF. The CDR3 DNA reads as TGTGCCAGCAGCTCCGGGCTTCCCGAGGGCAATCAGCCCCAGCATTTT.

The V call is TRBV5-1, the J call TRBJ2-1; D might be TRBD1 (6 bases). The length of the CDR3 is 16 residues. Germline V CDR1 and CDR2: SGHRS, YFSETQ. V lost 0 bases to trimming and J lost 2 bases, with 12 bases between them. CDR3 amino acids: CASSLGQARTYNEQFF. CDR3 sequence (DNA): TGCGCCAGCAGCTTGGGACAGGCCAGGACCTACAATGAGCAGTTCTTC.

The chain has TRBV10-3 and TRBJ2-7; D is ambiguous. The V and J ends lost 3 bases and 6 bases respectively, with 6 bases between them. The CDR3 sequence is 11 residues long. CDR1 is ENHRY and CDR2 is SYGVKD in the germline V gene. The CDR3 sequence is CAISEWGEQYF. The CDR3 DNA follows: TGTGCCATCAGTGAATGGGGCGAGCAGTACTTC.

The chain recombines TRBV5-1 with TRBJ2-4, with D possibly being TRBD1 (6 bases). This CDR3 spans 16 amino acids. Germline-derived CDR1 and CDR2 are SGHRS and YFSETQ. Trimming left V 0 bases short and J 2 bases short, with 12 bases between. In DNA form, the CDR3 reads TGCGCCAGCAGCTTGGGTCCCCAGGGGACCAAAAACATTCAGTACTTC. Its protein is CASSLGPQGTKNIQYF.

This clone has a handful of counts. The chain joins TRBV28 to TRBJ1-5; 7 bases agree with TRBD1. V lost 2 bases to trimming and J lost 2 bases; unmatched junction nucleotides: 3. This CDR3 comprises 15 residues. Per the germline V gene, CDR1 is MDHEN and CDR2 is SYDVKM. CDR3: CASSLPGQGNQPQHF. The CDR3 region has the DNA TGTGCCAGCAGTTTACCTGGACAGGGCAATCAGCCCCAGCATTTT.

V is TRBV2 and J is TRBJ2-3, with 8 nucleotides matching TRBD2. V lost 8 bases and J lost 1; bases outside the gene matches: 2. The CDR3 extends over 13 amino acids. CDR1 and CDR2 (germline): SNHLY, FYNNEI. This CDR3 reads CASLAGRTDTQYF. CDR3 bases: TGTGCCAGCCTAGCGGGCCGCACAGATACGCAGTATTTT.

V usage is TRBV11-2 and J usage is TRBJ1-3, with D perhaps TRBD1 (5 bases). The CDR3 spans 15 residues. Germline loops: CDR1 SGHAT, CDR2 FQNNGV. V lost 1 base, J lost 4 bases, and 11 bases lay in between. The CDR3 DNA reads TGTGCCAGCAGCTTAGCAGCAGGGCCAGGAAACACCATATATTTT. Translating it yields CASSLAAGPGNTIYF.

This chain links TRBV7-6 with TRBJ2-7, with 8 bases fitting TRBD2. In germline, CDR1 is SGHVS, CDR2 FNYEAQ. The V segment lost 3 bases and the J segment 6 bases; nucleotides outside the gene matches: 10. This CDR3 comprises 15 residues. The CDR3 region is CASSFYRGGLGEQYF. CDR3 in DNA: TGTGCCAGCAGCTTTTATCGGGGGGGCCTTGGCGAGCAGTACTTC. Full variable domain (missing parts from reference TRBV7-6 and TRBJ2-7): GAGVSQSPRYKVTKRGQDVALRCDPISGHVSLYWYRQALGQGPEFLTYFNYEAQQDKSGLPNDRFSAERPEGSISTLTIQRTEQRDSAMYRCASSFYRGGLGEQYFGPGTRLTVT.

The V gene is TRBV6-4, the J gene TRBJ2-3; tentatively, D is TRBD1 or TRBD2 (5 bases each). There are 14 residues in the CDR3. V was cut by 3 bases and J by 6 bases, with 13 bases left in between. CDR1 and CDR2 (germline): MRHNA, SNTAGT. The CDR3 reads CASSEGLATDTQYF. CDR3 coding DNA: TGTGCCAGCAGTGAGGGGCTAGCAACCGATACGCAGTATTTT.

Comments on this clone: Other nucleotide sequences from this sample produce the same CDR3. This rearrangement joins TRBV5-4 to TRBJ2-7; D is unclear. The CDR3 length is 11 residues. Germline assignment: CDR1 SGHNT and CDR2 YYREEE (reference sequence). Trimming removed 0 bases at V and 3 bases at J, with 1 base between. Here the CDR3 reads CASSLGYEQYF. The CDR3 DNA is TGTGCCAGCAGCTTGGGCTACGAGCAGTACTTC.

The V call is TRBV5-1, the J call TRBJ2-1; 15 bases line up with TRBD2. J lost 0 bases, V lost 4 bases, and 2 bases had no gene match. This CDR3 spans 17 amino acids. Germline CDR1 is SGHRS and CDR2 is YFSETQ. This CDR3 is CASSEGLAGGSYNEQFF. For the CDR3, the DNA is TGCGCCAGCAGCGAGGGACTAGCGGGAGGCTCCTACAATGAGCAGTTCTTC. Full variable domain (outside the CDR3, taken from reference TRBV5-1 and TRBJ2-1): KAGVTQTPRYLIKTRGQQVTLSCSPISGHRSVSWYQQTPGQGLQFLFEYFSETQRNKGNFPGRFSGRQFSNSRSEMNVSTLELGDSALYLCASSEGLAGGSYNEQFFGPGTRLTVL.